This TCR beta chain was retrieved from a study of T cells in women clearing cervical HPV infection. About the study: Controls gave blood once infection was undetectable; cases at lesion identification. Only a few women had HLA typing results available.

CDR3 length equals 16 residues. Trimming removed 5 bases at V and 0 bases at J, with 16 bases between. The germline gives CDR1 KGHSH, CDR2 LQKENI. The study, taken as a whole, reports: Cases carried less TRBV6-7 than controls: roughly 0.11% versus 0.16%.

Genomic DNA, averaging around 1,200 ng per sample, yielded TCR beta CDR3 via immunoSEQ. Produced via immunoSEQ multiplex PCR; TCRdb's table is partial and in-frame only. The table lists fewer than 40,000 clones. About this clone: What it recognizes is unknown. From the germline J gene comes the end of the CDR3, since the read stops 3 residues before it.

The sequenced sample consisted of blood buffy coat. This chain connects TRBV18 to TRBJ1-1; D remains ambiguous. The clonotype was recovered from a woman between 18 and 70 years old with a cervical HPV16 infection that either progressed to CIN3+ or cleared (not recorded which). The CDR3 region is CASSAPGSGMNTEAFF. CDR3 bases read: TGTGCCAGCTCAGCCCCGGGGTCTGGTATGAACACTGAA.